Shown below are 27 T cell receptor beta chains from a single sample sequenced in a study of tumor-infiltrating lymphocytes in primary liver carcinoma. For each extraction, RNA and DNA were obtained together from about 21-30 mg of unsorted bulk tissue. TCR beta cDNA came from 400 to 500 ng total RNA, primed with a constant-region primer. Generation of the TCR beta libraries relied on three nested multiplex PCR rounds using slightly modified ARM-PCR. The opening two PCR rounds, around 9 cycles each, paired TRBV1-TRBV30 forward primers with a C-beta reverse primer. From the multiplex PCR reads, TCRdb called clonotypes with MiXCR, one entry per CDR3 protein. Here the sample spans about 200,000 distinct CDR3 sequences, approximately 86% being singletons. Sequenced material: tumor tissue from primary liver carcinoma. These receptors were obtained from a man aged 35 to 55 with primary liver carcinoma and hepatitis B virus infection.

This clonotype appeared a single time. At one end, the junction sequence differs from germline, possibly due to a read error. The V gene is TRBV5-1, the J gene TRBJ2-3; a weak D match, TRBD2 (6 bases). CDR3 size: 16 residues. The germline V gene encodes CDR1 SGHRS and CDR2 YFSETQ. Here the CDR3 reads CASNLKGRTSRDTQYF. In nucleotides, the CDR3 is TGCGCCAGCAACTTGAAGGGCCGTACTAGCAGAGATACCCAGTATTTT.

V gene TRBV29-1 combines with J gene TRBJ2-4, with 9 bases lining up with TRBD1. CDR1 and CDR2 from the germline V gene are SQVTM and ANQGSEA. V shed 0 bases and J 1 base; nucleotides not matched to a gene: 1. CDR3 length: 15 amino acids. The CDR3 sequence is CSVEDDRGAKNIQYF. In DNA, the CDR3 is TGCAGCGTTGAAGATGACAGGGGGGCCAAAAACATTCAGTACTTC.

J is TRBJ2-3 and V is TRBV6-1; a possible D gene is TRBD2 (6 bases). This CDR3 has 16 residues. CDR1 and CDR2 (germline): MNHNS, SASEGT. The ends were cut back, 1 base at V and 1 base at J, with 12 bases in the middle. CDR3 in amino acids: CASSEGRGLRTDTQYF. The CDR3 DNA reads TGTGCCAGCAGTGAAGGGCGGGGACTCCGCACAGATACGCAGTATTTT.

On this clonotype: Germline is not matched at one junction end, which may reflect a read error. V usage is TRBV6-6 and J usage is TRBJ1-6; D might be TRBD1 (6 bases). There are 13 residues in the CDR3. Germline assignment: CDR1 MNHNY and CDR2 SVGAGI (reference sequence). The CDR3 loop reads CARSLTGISPIHF. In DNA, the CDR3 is TGTGCCAGAAGTTTAACAGGGATTTCACCCATCCACTTT.

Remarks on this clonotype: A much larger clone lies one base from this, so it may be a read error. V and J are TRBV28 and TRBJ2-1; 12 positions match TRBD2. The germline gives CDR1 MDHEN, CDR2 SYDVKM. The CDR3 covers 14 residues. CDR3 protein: CTSGTSGPNNEQFF. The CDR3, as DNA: TGTACCAGCGGGACTAGCGGGCCTAACAATGAGCAGTTCTTC. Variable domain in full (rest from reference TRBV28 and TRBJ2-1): DVKVTQSSRYLVKRTGEKVFLECVQDMDHENMFWYRQDPGLGLRLIYFSYDVKMKEKGDIPEGYSVSREKKERFSLILESASTNQTSMYLCTSGTSGPNNEQFFGPGTRLTVL.

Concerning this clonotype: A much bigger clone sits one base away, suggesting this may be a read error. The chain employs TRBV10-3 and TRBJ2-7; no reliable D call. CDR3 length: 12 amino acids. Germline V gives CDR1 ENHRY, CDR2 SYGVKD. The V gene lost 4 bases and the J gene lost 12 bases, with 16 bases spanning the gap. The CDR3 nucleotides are TGTGCCATCAGTGGGTCGACCTCCATCGGGTACTTC. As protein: CAISGSTSIGYF.

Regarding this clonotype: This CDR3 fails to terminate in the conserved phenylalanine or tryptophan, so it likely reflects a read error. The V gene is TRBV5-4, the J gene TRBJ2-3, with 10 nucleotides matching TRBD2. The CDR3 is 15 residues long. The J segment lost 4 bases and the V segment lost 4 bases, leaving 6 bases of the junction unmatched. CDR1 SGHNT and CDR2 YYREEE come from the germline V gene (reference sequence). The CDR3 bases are TGTGCCAGCAGCAAAGGACTAGCGGTCGCAGATACGCAGTATTGT. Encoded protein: CASSKGLAVADTQYC.

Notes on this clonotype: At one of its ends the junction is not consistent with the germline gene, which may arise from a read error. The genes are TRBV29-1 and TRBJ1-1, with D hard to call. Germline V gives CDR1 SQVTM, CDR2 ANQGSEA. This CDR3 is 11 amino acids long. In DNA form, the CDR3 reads TGCAGCGTTATTACGAACACTGATGCTTTCTTT. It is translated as CSVITNTDAFF.

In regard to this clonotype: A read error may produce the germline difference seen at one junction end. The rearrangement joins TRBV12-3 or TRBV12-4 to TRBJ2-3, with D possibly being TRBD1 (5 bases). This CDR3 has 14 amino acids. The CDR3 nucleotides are TGTGTCAGCAGTTTCATAGGGGCTGGGGATACGCAGTATTTT. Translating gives CVSSFIGAGDTQYF.

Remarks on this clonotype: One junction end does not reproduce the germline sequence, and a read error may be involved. In DNA, the CDR3 is TGTGACACCAGTTGGGCCTCATATATGCAGTATTTT. The encoded protein is CDTSWASYMQYF. This chain joins TRBV24-1 and TRBJ2-3; D gene unclear. Germline CDR1 and CDR2: KGHDR and SFDVKD. The CDR3 loop spans 12 amino acids.

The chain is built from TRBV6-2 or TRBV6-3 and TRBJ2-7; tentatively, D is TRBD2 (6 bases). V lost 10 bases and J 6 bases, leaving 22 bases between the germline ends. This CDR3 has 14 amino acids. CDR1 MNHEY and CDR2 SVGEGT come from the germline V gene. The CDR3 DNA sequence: TGTGCCAACTCTCTAACGCGGGGTCACTGCGAGCAGTACTTC. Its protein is CANSLTRGHCEQYF.

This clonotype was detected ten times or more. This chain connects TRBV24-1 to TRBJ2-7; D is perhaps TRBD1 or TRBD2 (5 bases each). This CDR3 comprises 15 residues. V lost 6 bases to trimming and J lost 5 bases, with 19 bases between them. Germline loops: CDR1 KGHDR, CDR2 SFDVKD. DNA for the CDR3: TGTGCCACCAGTCGGACGGGGCAGGGAACCCACGAGCAGTACTTC. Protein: CATSRTGQGTHEQYF.

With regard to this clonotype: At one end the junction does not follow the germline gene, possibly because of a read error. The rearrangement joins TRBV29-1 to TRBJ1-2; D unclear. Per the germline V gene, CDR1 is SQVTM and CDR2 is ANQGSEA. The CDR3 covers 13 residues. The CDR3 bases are TGCAGCGTTGTCACGGACGGATACTATGTCTACACCTTC. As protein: CSVVTDGYYVYTF.

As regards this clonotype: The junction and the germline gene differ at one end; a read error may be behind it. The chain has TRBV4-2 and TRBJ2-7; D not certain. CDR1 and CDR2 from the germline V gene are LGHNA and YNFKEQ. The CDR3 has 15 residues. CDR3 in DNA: TGTGCCGGCAGCCAATCATGGCGCGGATCCTACGAGCGGTACTTC. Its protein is CAGSQSWRGSYERYF.

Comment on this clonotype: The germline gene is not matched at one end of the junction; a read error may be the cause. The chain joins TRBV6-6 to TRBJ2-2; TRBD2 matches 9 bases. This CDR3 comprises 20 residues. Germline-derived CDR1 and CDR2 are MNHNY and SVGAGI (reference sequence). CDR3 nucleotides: TGTGCCAGCAGTTACATGGGAACGGGAATAGCGGGAGCTAAGTCCGGGGAGCTGTTTTTC. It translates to CASSYMGTGIAGAKSGELFF.

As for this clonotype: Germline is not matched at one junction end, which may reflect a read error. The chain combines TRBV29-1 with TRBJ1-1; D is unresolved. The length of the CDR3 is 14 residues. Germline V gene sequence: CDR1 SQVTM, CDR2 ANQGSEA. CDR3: CSVEEWTGRTEAIF. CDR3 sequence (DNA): TGCAGCGTTGAAGAATGGACGGGGAGGACTGAAGCTATCTTT.

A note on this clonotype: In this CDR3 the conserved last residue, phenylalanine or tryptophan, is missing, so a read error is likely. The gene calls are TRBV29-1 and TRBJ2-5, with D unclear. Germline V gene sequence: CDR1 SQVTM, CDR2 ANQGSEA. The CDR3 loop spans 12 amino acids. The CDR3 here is CGAATLQETQYL. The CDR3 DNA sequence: TGCGGCGCCGCGACTTTGCAAGAGACCCAGTACCTC.

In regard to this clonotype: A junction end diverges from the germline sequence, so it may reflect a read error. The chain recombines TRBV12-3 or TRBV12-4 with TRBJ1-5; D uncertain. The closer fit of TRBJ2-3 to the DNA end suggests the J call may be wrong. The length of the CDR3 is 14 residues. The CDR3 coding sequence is TGTGCCGGCAGTTTTCGGCTGAGCAATCAGCCCCAGTATTTT. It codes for CAGSFRLSNQPQYF.

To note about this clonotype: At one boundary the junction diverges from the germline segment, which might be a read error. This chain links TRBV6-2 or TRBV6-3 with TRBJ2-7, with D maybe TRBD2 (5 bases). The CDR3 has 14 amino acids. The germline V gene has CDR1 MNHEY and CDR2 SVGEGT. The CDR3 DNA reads TGTGCCAGCAGTCTATGGGCGGGTCCCTACGATCAGTACTTC. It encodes CASSLWAGPYDQYF.

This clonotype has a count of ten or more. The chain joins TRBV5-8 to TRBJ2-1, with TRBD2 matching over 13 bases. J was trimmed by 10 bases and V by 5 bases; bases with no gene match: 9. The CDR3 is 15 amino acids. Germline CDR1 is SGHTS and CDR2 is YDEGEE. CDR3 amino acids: CASSSGLAGAEEQFF. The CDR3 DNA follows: TGTGCCAGCAGTTCCGGACTAGCGGGAGCGGAGGAGCAGTTCTTC.

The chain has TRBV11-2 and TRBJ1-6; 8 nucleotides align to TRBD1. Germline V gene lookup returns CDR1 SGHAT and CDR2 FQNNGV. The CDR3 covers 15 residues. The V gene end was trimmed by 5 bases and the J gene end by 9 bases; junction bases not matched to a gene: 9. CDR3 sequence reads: CASSREDRAISPLHF. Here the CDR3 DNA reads TGTGCCAGCAGCCGCGAGGACAGGGCCATTTCACCCCTCCACTTT. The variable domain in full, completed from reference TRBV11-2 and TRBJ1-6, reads EAGVAQSPRYKIIEKRQSVAFWCNPISGHATLYWYQQILGQGPKLLIQFQNNGVVDDSQLPKDRFSAERLKGVDSTLKIQPAKLEDSAVYLCASSREDRAISPLHFGNGTRLTVT.

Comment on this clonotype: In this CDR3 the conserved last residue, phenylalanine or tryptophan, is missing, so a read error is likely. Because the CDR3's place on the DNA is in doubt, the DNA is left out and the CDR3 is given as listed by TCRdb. The CDR3: CASSFTTGELIL. The chain recombines TRBV7-9 with TRBJ2-2. Germline V lookup: CDR1 SEHNR, CDR2 FQNEAQ (reference sequence). A total of 12 residues make up the CDR3, ends included.

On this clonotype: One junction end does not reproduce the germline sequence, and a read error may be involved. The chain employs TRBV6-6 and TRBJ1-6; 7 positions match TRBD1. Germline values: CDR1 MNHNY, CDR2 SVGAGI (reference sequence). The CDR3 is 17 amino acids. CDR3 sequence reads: CTSMTGTVARGNSPLHF. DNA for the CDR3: TGTACCAGCATGACCGGGACAGTCGCCCGGGGAAATTCACCCCTCCACTTT.

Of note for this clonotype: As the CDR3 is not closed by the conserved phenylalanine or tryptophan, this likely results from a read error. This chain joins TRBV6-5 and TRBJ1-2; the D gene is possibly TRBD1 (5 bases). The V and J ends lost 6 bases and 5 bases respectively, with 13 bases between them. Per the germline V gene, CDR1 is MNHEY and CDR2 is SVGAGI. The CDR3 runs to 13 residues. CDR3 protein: CASRVDKTYGYTL. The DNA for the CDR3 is TGTGCCAGCAGAGTGGACAAGACGTATGGCTACACCTTG.

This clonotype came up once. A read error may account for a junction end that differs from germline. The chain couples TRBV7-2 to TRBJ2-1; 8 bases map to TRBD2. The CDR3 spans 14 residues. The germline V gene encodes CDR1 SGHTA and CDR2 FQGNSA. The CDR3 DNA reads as TGTGCCAGCAACTTAGCAGCGGGGGCCAATGAACAGTTCTTC. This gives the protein CASNLAAGANEQFF.

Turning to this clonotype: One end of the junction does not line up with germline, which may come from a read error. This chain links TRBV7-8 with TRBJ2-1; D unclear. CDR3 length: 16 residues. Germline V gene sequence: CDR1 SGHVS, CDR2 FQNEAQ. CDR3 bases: TGTGCCAGCGGCTTAGCCTCGGGTAGGTCATTCGGTGAGCAGTTCTTC. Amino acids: CASGLASGRSFGEQFF.

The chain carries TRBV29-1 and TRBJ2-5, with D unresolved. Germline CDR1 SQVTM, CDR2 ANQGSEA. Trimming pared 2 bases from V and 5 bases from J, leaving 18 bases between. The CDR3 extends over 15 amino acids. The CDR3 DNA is TGCAGCGTTGAATCCTCGGTGGGTGGATCGGAGACCCAGTACTTC. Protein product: CSVESSVGGSETQYF.